This TCR beta chain was sequenced during a study of T cells in narcolepsy. V gave up 7 bases and J gave up 8 bases, with 14 bases separating them. This CDR3 spans 12 amino acids. The germline gives CDR1 ENHRY, CDR2 SYGVKD. Sequenced by immunoSEQ multiplex PCR; TCRdb stores in-frame clones only, minus some. The table includes 15,000 to 17,000 clones, 85% to 90% detected once. The chain recombines TRBV10-3 with TRBJ1-2; D is ambiguous. The sequence came from a human donor in good health. Sequencing was carried out using memory (CD45RA-) CD4+ T cells from blood. CDR3 DNA sequence: TGTGCCATCACCTTCGGCGAGGGAGGCTACACCTTC. Translation: CAITFGEGGYTF.